This T cell receptor beta chain stems from a study of shared clonotypes between healthy human individuals. Whole-study context: Used for every donor were three CD4 naive, three CD4 memory, two CD8 naive and one CD8 memory plate.

Into CD45RA+ naive and CD45RA-negative memory subsets, the CD4+ cells were split. It was at deep level that the assay was run. Method: immunoSEQ multiplex PCR; TCRdb's copy keeps in-frame clones and lacks some. The sample yields roughly 650,000 clones, about 97% seen once. This CDR3 spans 14 amino acids. Germline loops: CDR1 KGHSH, CDR2 LQKENI. The ends were cut back, 4 bases at V and 5 bases at J, with 12 bases in the middle. The sequencing sample was made of naive CD4+ T cells sorted from blood. Documented subset: CD45RA+ positively selected. The chain recombines TRBV18 with TRBJ1-5, with D uncertain. The source of this sequence is a woman in her 30s in good health. Written as DNA, the CDR3 is TGTGCCAGCTCACATCTGCGTGGGGATCAGCCCCAGCATTTT. Its translation is CASSHLRGDQPQHF. Using reference TRBV18 and TRBJ1-5 for the parts outside the CDR3, the full variable domain is NAGVMQNPRHLVRRRGQEARLRCSPMKGHSHVYWYRQLPEEGLKFMVYLQKENIIDESGMPKERFSAEFPKEGPSILRIQQVVRGDSAAYFCASSHLRGDQPQHFGDGTRLSIL.